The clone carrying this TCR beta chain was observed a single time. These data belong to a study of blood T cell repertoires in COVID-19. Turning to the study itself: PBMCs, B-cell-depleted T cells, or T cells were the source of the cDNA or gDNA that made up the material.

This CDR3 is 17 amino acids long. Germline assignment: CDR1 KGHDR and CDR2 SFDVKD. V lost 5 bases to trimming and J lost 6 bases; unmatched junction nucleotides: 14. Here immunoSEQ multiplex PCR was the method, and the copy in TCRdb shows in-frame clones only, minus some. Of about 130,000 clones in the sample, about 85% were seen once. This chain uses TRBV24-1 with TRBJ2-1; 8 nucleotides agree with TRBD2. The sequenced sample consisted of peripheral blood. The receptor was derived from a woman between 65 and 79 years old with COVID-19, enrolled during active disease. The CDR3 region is CATSARAGAPRANEQFF. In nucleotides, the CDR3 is TGTGCCACCAGTGCCCGAGCGGGGGCCCCGCGGGCCAATGAGCAGTTCTTC.